These 32 T cell receptor beta chains came from one sample sequenced in a study of STAT5B mutations in CD4+ large granular lymphocyte leukemia. The repertoire was sequenced with immunoSEQ multiplex PCR; TCRdb's copy has only in-frame clones and lacks some. The sample comprises 20,000 to 25,000 clones, over 70% of which are singletons, and roughly 4% rests with the top ten. Sequenced input: CD4+ T cells from blood buffy coats. The receptor set was obtained from a human donor in good health.

The V and J genes are TRBV11-2 and TRBJ2-7; D not certain. Trimming removed 5 bases at V and 6 bases at J, with 11 bases between. The CDR3 is 12 residues long. Germline CDR1 and CDR2: SGHAT and FQNNGV. The CDR3 nucleotides are TGTGCCAGCAGCCTATCAAGGGTCGAGCAGTACTTC. Its protein is CASSLSRVEQYF.

This chain connects TRBV19 to TRBJ2-2; 9 positions match TRBD1. The CDR3 runs 15 residues. The trim removed 3 bases at V and 5 bases at J, leaving 4 bases unmatched. Per the germline V gene, CDR1 is LNHDA and CDR2 is SQIVND (reference sequence). The CDR3 DNA sequence: TGTGCCAGTAGTATGTTACAGGGGGCAACCGGGGAGCTGTTTTTT. This codes for CASSMLQGATGELFF.

The chain uses TRBV5-6 and TRBJ2-1; the match to TRBD2 covers 9 bases. Germline values: CDR1 SGHDT, CDR2 YYEEEE. The V segment lost 4 bases and the J segment 5 bases; nucleotides outside the gene matches: 7. This CDR3 comprises 15 residues. The CDR3 region is CASSPLAGPHNEQFF. CDR3 DNA: TGTGCCAGCAGCCCACTAGCGGGTCCCCACAATGAGCAGTTCTTC.

The chain links TRBV6-6 to TRBJ1-5; no firm D call. The CDR3 runs to 14 residues. V shed 4 bases and J shed 0 bases, with 7 bases lying between them. The germline V gene encodes CDR1 MNHNY and CDR2 SVGAGI (reference sequence). The CDR3 reads CASSWRDSNQPQHF. The DNA for the CDR3 is TGTGCCAGCAGTTGGAGGGATAGCAATCAGCCCCAGCATTTT.

J is TRBJ2-5 and V is TRBV2; D might be TRBD2 (7 bases). Trimming took off 5 bases at V and 5 bases at J, with 18 bases between the two ends. This CDR3 comprises 15 residues. Germline CDR1 and CDR2: SNHLY and FYNNEI. DNA for the CDR3: TGTGCCAGCAGTCCGATTGGGGGGGCAGGGGAGACCCAGTACTTC. Translation: CASSPIGGAGETQYF.

This clone showed up just a few times. As DNA, the CDR3 is TGTGCCAGCAGTCGAGGGACTAGCGGGTACAATGAGCAGTTCTTC. Protein sequence: CASSRGTSGYNEQFF. The V gene is TRBV4-2, the J gene TRBJ2-1; TRBD2 agrees at 12 bases. The CDR3 runs 15 residues. V dropped 6 bases and J dropped 4; count of bases not matched to a gene: 4. Germline loops: CDR1 LGHNA, CDR2 YNFKEQ.

This sequence joins TRBV6-5 and TRBJ1-5; D gene unclear. Germline V gene data show CDR1 as MNHEY and CDR2 as SVGAGI. The CDR3 length is 15 residues. V gave up 0 bases and J gave up 5 bases, with 11 bases separating them. CDR3 amino acids: CASSYSNTADQPQHF. CDR3 DNA: TGTGCCAGCAGTTACTCGAATACAGCCGATCAGCCCCAGCATTTT.

The chain combines TRBV7-2 with TRBJ1-3; D gene unclear. This CDR3 region has 15 residues. V lost 4 bases, J lost 0 bases, and 10 bases lay in between. CDR1 is SGHTA, CDR2 FQGNSA, per germline. DNA of the CDR3: TGTGCCAGCAGCTCGGACGTTTTCTCTGGAAACACCATATATTTT. It translates to CASSSDVFSGNTIYF.

This clone was recorded a few times. This chain uses TRBV6-5 with TRBJ1-4; 7 bases line up with TRBD1. CDR1 is MNHEY, CDR2 SVGAGI, per germline. This CDR3 has 14 amino acids. V lost 8 bases, J lost 4 bases, and 7 bases stayed unmatched. The CDR3 protein is CASRRGTVNEKLFF. CDR3 sequence (DNA): TGTGCCAGCCGACGGGGGACAGTTAATGAAAAACTGTTTTTT.

In the case of this clone: Since a much larger clone is just one base distant, this may be a read error. This chain links TRBV6-6 with TRBJ2-1; D not resolved. There are 16 residues in the CDR3. The V end was cut by 10 bases, the J end by 0 bases, with 19 bases between. Germline assignment: CDR1 MNHNY and CDR2 SVGAGI (reference sequence). The CDR3 DNA reads as TGTGCCACCCGAGGTAGCCGGGCAACCTCCTACAATGAGCAGTTCTTC. Its protein is CATRGSRATSYNEQFF.

The rearrangement joins TRBV6-1 to TRBJ2-3, with 7 bases that match TRBD2. V lost 2 bases to trimming and J lost 3 bases; unmatched junction nucleotides: 5. CDR1 is MNHNS, CDR2 SASEGT, per germline. CDR3 size: 15 residues. The CDR3 loop reads CASSESGEGTDTQYF. CDR3 coding DNA: TGTGCCAGCAGTGAAAGCGGGGAAGGGACAGATACGCAGTATTTT.

The chain has TRBV10-3 and TRBJ1-5; 10 bases are shared with TRBD1. Trimming cost V 8 bases and J 6 bases; bases outside gene matches: 7. CDR1 is ENHRY, CDR2 SYGVKD, per germline. CDR3 length: 14 amino acids. The CDR3 loop reads CAICRDRGSQPQHF. The DNA for the CDR3 is TGTGCCATCTGCCGGGACAGGGGATCTCAGCCCCAGCATTTT.

This rearrangement joins TRBV7-9 to TRBJ2-3, with D possibly matching TRBD2 (6 bases). Germline CDR1 and CDR2: SEHNR and FQNEAQ (reference sequence). V was pared by 3 bases and J by 0 bases, with 10 bases between. This CDR3 contains 15 residues. CDR3 sequence: CASSLDGGSTDTQYF. CDR3 bases: TGTGCCAGCAGCTTGGACGGGGGTAGCACAGATACGCAGTATTTT.

CDR3 DNA: TGTGCCAGCAGCAGCGGGAGCGGCACAGATACGCAGTATTTT. It specifies CASSSGSGTDTQYF. The J gene is TRBJ2-3, the V gene TRBV2, with TRBD2 identical over 8 bases. The germline gives CDR1 SNHLY, CDR2 FYNNEI. The J segment lost 1 base and the V segment lost 6 bases, leaving 3 bases of the junction unmatched. The CDR3 runs 14 residues.

The chain is built from TRBV6-1 and TRBJ2-3; no definite D call. Germline values: CDR1 MNHNS, CDR2 SASEGT. Trimming removed 2 bases at V and 4 bases at J, with 7 bases between. CDR3 length equals 13 residues. CDR3 amino acids: CASSEIGPDTQYF. For the CDR3, the DNA is TGTGCCAGCAGTGAAATAGGCCCAGATACGCAGTATTTT.

The J gene is TRBJ2-7, the V gene TRBV11-3; 8 bases are shared with TRBD2. Germline V CDR1 and CDR2: SGHNT, YENEEA. The CDR3 contains 14 residues. V shed 3 bases, J shed 2 bases, and the junction held 3 bases outside the gene matches. CDR3 region: CASSFLGLAYEQYF. The CDR3 coding sequence is TGTGCCAGCAGCTTTTTGGGACTAGCCTACGAGCAGTACTTC.

The V call is TRBV5-4, the J call TRBJ1-5, with a tentative D call TRBD1 (5 bases). Trimming stripped 5 bases from V and 6 bases from J, with 15 bases between. CDR1 is SGHNT and CDR2 is YYREEE in the germline V gene (reference sequence). This CDR3 contains 14 residues. The CDR3 nucleotides are TGTGCCAGCAGTCCCAACGGGGGGGGTCAGCCCCAGCATTTT. This translates into CASSPNGGGQPQHF.

This clone has only one observation. The chain has TRBV21-1 and TRBJ1-5; the table's D call of TRBD1 was not tested on the DNA. TRBV21-1 is described as a pseudogene. This CDR3 has 18 amino acids. The CDR3 DNA reads as TGTGCCAGCAGCAAAGCGCTGGGACAGGCCGGCATCAATCAGCCCCAGCATTTT. Its translation: CASSKALGQAGINQPQHF.

The J gene is TRBJ2-3, the V gene TRBV5-6; 8 bases line up with TRBD2. The CDR3 length is 15 residues. The V and J ends lost 0 bases and 7 bases, in that order; junction bases with no gene match: 7. Germline CDR1 and CDR2: SGHDT and YYEEEE. This CDR3 reads CASSLGPSGSNTQYF. The CDR3 DNA sequence: TGTGCCAGCAGCTTGGGACCAAGCGGGAGCAATACGCAGTATTTT.

The chain carries TRBV5-1 and TRBJ1-1; D is possibly TRBD1 (6 bases). V was pared by 0 bases and J by 6 bases, with 15 bases between. The CDR3 covers 15 residues. Germline loops: CDR1 SGHRS, CDR2 YFSETQ. This CDR3 reads CASSLVGGAFSEAFF. The CDR3 DNA is TGCGCCAGCAGCTTGGTGGGGGGCGCATTTTCTGAAGCTTTCTTT.

A single count supports this clone. The J gene is TRBJ2-7, the V gene TRBV11-3; no definite D call. The CDR3 consists of 13 residues. In germline, CDR1 is SGHNT, CDR2 YENEEA. Trimming pared 1 base from V and 4 bases from J, leaving 8 bases between. The CDR3 DNA follows: TGTGCCAGCAGCTTAGGTGCGACTTACGAGCAGTACTTC. Protein product: CASSLGATYEQYF.

This clone was detected a few times. The genes are TRBV6-1 and TRBJ1-3, with 7 bases lining up with TRBD1. Trimming took 6 bases from V and 4 from J; bases not matched to a gene: 9. Germline CDR1 and CDR2: MNHNS and SASEGT. The CDR3 has 15 residues. CDR3 sequence (DNA): TGTGCCAGCAGGGGACAGCGTCTGATAGGAAACACCATATATTTT. It codes for CASRGQRLIGNTIYF.

The V and J genes are TRBV27 and TRBJ2-5; D is ambiguous. V dropped 1 base and J dropped 1 base, with 4 bases sitting between them. Germline-derived CDR1 and CDR2 are MNHEY and SMNVEV (reference sequence). The CDR3 sequence is 13 residues long. Written as DNA, the CDR3 is TGTGCCAGCAGTTTATGGGGCCAAGAGACCCAGTACTTC. This translates into CASSLWGQETQYF.

The V call is TRBV28, the J call TRBJ2-1; 7 bases are shared with TRBD2. Germline V gives CDR1 MDHEN, CDR2 SYDVKM. This CDR3 comprises 16 residues. With V trimmed by 5 bases and J by 1 base, 8 bases remained unmatched. CDR3 residues: CASSQTSLGSYNEQFF. In nucleotides, the CDR3 is TGTGCCAGCAGTCAGACTAGCCTAGGGTCCTACAATGAGCAGTTCTTC.

This clone was seen only a few times. The chain combines TRBV6-5 with TRBJ2-7; D ambiguous. Trimming took off 7 bases at V and 6 bases at J, with 16 bases between the two ends. CDR1 and CDR2 from the germline V gene are MNHEY and SVGAGI. This CDR3 comprises 13 residues. CDR3 residues: CASMPPSGGEQYF. CDR3 DNA sequence: TGTGCCAGCATGCCGCCATCAGGTGGCGAGCAGTACTTC.

This clone was observed a single time. The chain combines TRBV5-1 with TRBJ2-1; D may match TRBD1 or TRBD2 (6 bases each). The length of the CDR3 is 14 residues. Germline assignment: CDR1 SGHRS and CDR2 YFSETQ. V lost 2 bases and J lost 4, with 10 bases in between. The CDR3 region has the DNA TGCGCCAGCAGCTTAGGGGGGATTTACAATGAGCAGTTCTTC. Translated, it gives CASSLGGIYNEQFF.

The V gene is TRBV29-1, the J gene TRBJ2-5, with 12 bases aligning to TRBD2. Losses at the gene ends were 7 bases for V and 6 bases for J; bases not matched to a gene: 12. The CDR3 consists of 15 residues. Germline CDR1 SQVTM, CDR2 ANQGSEA. DNA of the CDR3: TGCAGCGCCGGGAAGCTAGCGGGAGGGCCCCAGACCCAGTACTTC. It codes for CSAGKLAGGPQTQYF.

This chain uses TRBV30 with TRBJ2-1; D is uncertain. The CDR3 is 13 amino acids. The V and J ends lost 3 bases and 0 bases respectively, with 6 bases between them. Germline loops: CDR1 GTSNPN, CDR2 SVGIG (reference sequence). For the CDR3, the DNA is TGTGCCTGGAGCCGTAGCTCCTACAATGAGCAGTTCTTC. Residues: CAWSRSSYNEQFF.

This clone was recorded a few times. The chain carries TRBV20-1 and TRBJ1-2; D unresolved. The length of the CDR3 is 11 residues. CDR1 is DFQATT, CDR2 SNEGSKA, per germline (reference sequence). Trimming took off 5 bases at V and 6 bases at J, with 10 bases between the two ends. CDR3 protein: CSAHDGHGYTF. The CDR3 DNA follows: TGCAGTGCTCACGATGGACATGGCTACACCTTC.

The chain combines TRBV2 with TRBJ2-7; D unclear. This CDR3 is built from 18 residues. Germline values: CDR1 SNHLY, CDR2 FYNNEI. With 2 bases removed from V and 1 base from J, the gap between germline ends came to 21 bases. CDR3 region: CASSELLALTSSSYEQYF. CDR3 coding DNA: TGTGCCAGCAGTGAATTATTGGCCCTTACCTCCTCTTCCTACGAGCAGTACTTC.

The table lists this clone with a count of one. The gene calls are TRBV19 and TRBJ2-7; 9 bases align to TRBD1. J lost 2 bases, V lost 1 base, and 6 bases had no gene match. The CDR3 is 16 amino acids. The germline V gene encodes CDR1 LNHDA and CDR2 SQIVND (reference sequence). The CDR3 nucleotides read TGTGCCAGTAGTATAGTCGGGGACAGGGATACCTACGAGCAGTACTTC. Encoded protein: CASSIVGDRDTYEQYF.

The CDR3: CASSLRRLAGGPDTQYF. The CDR3 DNA reads as TGTGCCAGCAGCCTCCGCCGACTAGCGGGAGGTCCAGATACGCAGTATTTT. V is TRBV11-2 and J is TRBJ2-3; TRBD2 matches at 13 bases. Germline trimming cut 5 bases from V and 4 bases from J; bases unmatched to any gene: 9. Germline lookup yields CDR1 SGHAT and CDR2 FQNNGV. The CDR3 is made up of 17 amino acids. Based on the CDR3 plus reference TRBV11-2 and TRBJ2-3, the full variable domain is EAGVAQSPRYKIIEKRQSVAFWCNPISGHATLYWYQQILGQGPKLLIQFQNNGVVDDSQLPKDRFSAERLKGVDSTLKIQPAKLEDSAVYLCASSLRRLAGGPDTQYFGPGTRLTVL.